Following are 19 T cell receptor beta chains from one sample sequenced in a study of T cell clusters in autoimmune cytopenias. One tube held mixed TRB-A and TRB-B primer pools for touch-down PCR. TCRdb reanalyzed the multiplex PCR reads, giving one entry per CDR3 protein sequence and no DNA. The sample holds roughly 4,200 distinct CDR3 sequences. TRB amplification used 250 ng of peripheral blood genomic DNA. These data are also associated with another study on T cell repertoires in aging, cancer and after chemotherapy.

Sequenced: peripheral blood. These receptor sequences come from a human donor in good health.

This sequence joins TRBV19 and TRBJ2-7; lacking DNA, the TRBD2 call made by TCRdb goes unchecked. Germline lookup yields CDR1 LNHDA and CDR2 SQIVND (reference sequence). CDR3 length: 15 amino acids. The CDR3 sequence is CASSIGPLEHNEQYF.

The J gene is TRBJ2-1, the V gene TRBV20-1; as DNA is missing, the TRBD2 call by TCRdb cannot be tested. This CDR3 comprises 11 residues. In germline, CDR1 is DFQATT, CDR2 SNEGSKA (reference sequence). The CDR3 here is CSVQGALEQFF.

This clonotype is classed as medium-sized (0.01 to 0.1%) by frequency. This rearrangement joins TRBV6-2 or TRBV6-3 to TRBJ2-6; TCRdb picks TRBD1, but there is no DNA to check that call. CDR1 and CDR2 (germline): MNHEY, SVGEGT. CDR3 size: 16 residues. The CDR3 sequence is CASSPLIRSGANVLTF.

This chain links TRBV24-1 with TRBJ2-2; TCRdb's D call of TRBD1 is untestable without DNA. Germline V gene sequence: CDR1 KGHDR, CDR2 SFDVKD. This CDR3 region has 17 residues. CDR3 amino acids: CATSDPPRQGYTGELFF.

This chain joins TRBV18 and TRBJ2-3. This CDR3 comprises 15 residues. CDR1 is KGHSH, CDR2 LQKENI, per germline. This chain's CDR3 is CASSPRGRGADTQYF.

Frequency places this clonotype as medium-sized. The rearrangement uses TRBV27 and TRBJ2-3; the TCRdb call, TRBD1, lacks DNA for checking. The length of the CDR3 is 15 residues. Per the germline V gene, CDR1 is MNHEY and CDR2 is SMNVEV (reference sequence). This CDR3 is CASSLLGEIEDTQYF.

The CDR3 here is CAGKGTSGSEQYF. The rearrangement joins TRBV6-2 or TRBV6-3 to TRBJ2-7; TCRdb reports TRBD2, a call that lacks DNA to check it against. The CDR3 consists of 13 residues. Germline V gives CDR1 MNHEY, CDR2 SVGEGT.

The V gene is TRBV6-5, the J gene TRBJ1-2. From germline, CDR1 is MNHEY and CDR2 SVGAGI. CDR3 length: 15 amino acids. CDR3 sequence: CASRPLDKELYGYTF.

V is TRBV29-1 and J is TRBJ2-1. The CDR3 has 13 residues. Germline values: CDR1 SQVTM, CDR2 ANQGSEA. CDR3 protein: CSVSRQFYNEQFF.

The V gene is TRBV27, the J gene TRBJ1-2; TCRdb reports TRBD1, a call that lacks DNA to check it against. Germline values: CDR1 MNHEY, CDR2 SMNVEV (reference sequence). The CDR3 totals 15 residues. The CDR3 spells CASSQRQGANYGYTF.

Frequency places this clonotype as medium-sized. This chain joins TRBV15 and TRBJ2-1; the D gene TCRdb calls, TRBD1, cannot be checked with no DNA. The CDR3 loop spans 16 amino acids. Germline V CDR1 and CDR2: LNHNV, YYDKDF (reference sequence). CDR3 region: CATSRERGAWGSEQFF.

This sequence joins TRBV6-4 and TRBJ1-6; TCRdb proposes TRBD1, but this gene call is untestable without DNA. Germline assignment: CDR1 MRHNA and CDR2 SNTAGT. The CDR3 consists of 13 residues. The CDR3 loop reads CASSDSKQGPLHF.

V usage is TRBV19 and J usage is TRBJ2-1; without DNA, the TCRdb call of TRBD2 cannot be checked. Germline V CDR1 and CDR2: LNHDA, SQIVND (reference sequence). CDR3 length: 15 amino acids. Here the CDR3 reads CASSRTSGRANEQFF.

This clonotype is deemed large by its frequency. This sequence joins TRBV29-1 and TRBJ2-7; checking the TCRdb D call of TRBD1 is not possible without DNA. Germline assignment: CDR1 SQVTM and CDR2 ANQGSEA. CDR3 length: 16 residues. This CDR3 reads CSVEEGGTGAAYEQYF.

V gene TRBV19 combines with J gene TRBJ1-1. The V gene's germline CDR1 is LNHDA and CDR2 SQIVND (reference sequence). This CDR3 contains 15 residues. This chain's CDR3 is CASSMGWRANTEAFF.

The V call is TRBV19, the J call TRBJ1-3. The CDR3 has 13 residues. Germline CDR1 LNHDA, CDR2 SQIVND (reference sequence). The CDR3 is CASRQLSGNTIYF. The full variable domain, completed using reference TRBV19 and TRBJ1-3, is DGGITQSPKYLFRKEGQNVTLSCEQNLNHDAMYWYRQDPGQGLRLIYYSQIVNDFQKGDIAEGYSVSREKKESFPLTVTSAQKNPTAFYLCASRQLSGNTIYFGEGSWLTVV.

The chain couples TRBV6-1 to TRBJ2-1; there is no DNA to check the TCRdb D call of TRBD1. The CDR3 spans 15 residues. Germline values: CDR1 MNHNS, CDR2 SASEGT. The CDR3 spells CASSDRRQGNNEQFF.

The chain recombines TRBV7-2 with TRBJ2-2; TCRdb's D gene call, TRBD1, goes unchecked for lack of DNA. The CDR3 contains 14 residues. Germline V gene sequence: CDR1 SGHTA, CDR2 FQGNSA. The chain's CDR3 is CASRDRAGTGELFF.

The chain employs TRBV19 and TRBJ2-7; TCRdb reports TRBD1, a call that lacks DNA to check it against. Germline V gene sequence: CDR1 LNHDA, CDR2 SQIVND (reference sequence). This CDR3 is 15 amino acids long. The chain's CDR3 is CASHPSGTGTYEQYF.